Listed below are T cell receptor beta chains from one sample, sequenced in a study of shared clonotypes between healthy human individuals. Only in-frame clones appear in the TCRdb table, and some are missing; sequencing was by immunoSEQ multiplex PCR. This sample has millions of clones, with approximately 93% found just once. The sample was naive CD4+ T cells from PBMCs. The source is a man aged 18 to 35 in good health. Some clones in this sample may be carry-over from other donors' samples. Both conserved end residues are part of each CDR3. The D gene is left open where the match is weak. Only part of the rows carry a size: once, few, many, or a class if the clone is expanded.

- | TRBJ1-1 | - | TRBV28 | CASSGQGRYTADTEAFF | TGTGCCAGCAGTGGCCAAGGCAGATATACTGCGGACACTGAAGCTTTCTTT
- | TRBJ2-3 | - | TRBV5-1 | CASSWTGLGTDTQYF | TGCGCCAGCAGCTGGACGGGACTCGGTACAGATACGCAGTATTTT
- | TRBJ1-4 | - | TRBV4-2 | CASSQEVRGLEVGEKLFF | TGTGCCAGCAGCCAAGAGGTTCGGGGGCTAGAGGTAGGGGAAAAACTGTTTTTT
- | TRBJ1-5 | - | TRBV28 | CASSLLGVGSNQPQHF | TGTGCCAGCAGTTTATTAGGGGTGGGAAGCAATCAGCCCCAGCATTTT
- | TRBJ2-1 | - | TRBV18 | CASSPGLAGDEQFF | TGTGCCAGCTCACCAGGTCTAGCCGGGGATGAGCAGTTCTTC
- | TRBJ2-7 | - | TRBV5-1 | CASSLAWGSSPEQYF | TGCGCCAGCAGCTTGGCCTGGGGGAGTTCGCCCGAGCAGTACTTC
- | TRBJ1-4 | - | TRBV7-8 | CASSLGGARREKLFF | TGTGCCAGCAGCTTAGGTGGGGCCCGCCGGGAAAAACTGTTTTTT
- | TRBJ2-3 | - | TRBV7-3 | CASSLMGLTDTQYF | TGTGCCAGCAGCTTAATGGGACTCACAGATACGCAGTATTTT
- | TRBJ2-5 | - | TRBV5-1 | CASSEDLFPEGTQYF | TGCGCCAGCAGCGAGGACCTCTTCCCGGAAGGGACCCAGTACTTC
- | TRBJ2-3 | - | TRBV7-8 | CASSLGLSTDTQYF | TGTGCCAGCAGCTTAGGGTTGAGCACAGATACGCAGTATTTT
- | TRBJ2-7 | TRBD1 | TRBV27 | CASTSLRGQGPYEQYF | TGTGCCAGCACCTCCCTGAGGGGACAGGGACCCTACGAGCAGTACTTC
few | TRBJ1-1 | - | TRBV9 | CASREGTSPTEAFF | TGTGCCAGCAGGGAAGGGACAAGTCCAACTGAAGCTTTCTTT
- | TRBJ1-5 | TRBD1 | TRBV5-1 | CASSLGPGTGLNQPQHF | TGCGCCAGCAGCTTGGGCCCCGGGACAGGACTAAATCAGCCCCAGCATTTT
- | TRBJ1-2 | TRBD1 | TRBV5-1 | CASSWDGTGFYGYTF | TGCGCCAGCAGCTGGGACGGGACAGGGTTCTATGGCTACACCTTC
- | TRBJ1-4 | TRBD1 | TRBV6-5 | CASTDRGLDNEKLFF | TGTGCCAGCACCGACAGGGGGCTGGATAATGAAAAACTGTTTTTT
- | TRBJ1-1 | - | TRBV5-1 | CASSLIKGTMNTEAFF | TGCGCCAGCAGCTTGATAAAAGGGACCATGAACACTGAAGCTTTCTTT
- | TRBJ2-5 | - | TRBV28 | CASSLLGSEETQYF | TGTGCCAGCAGTTTATTGGGGTCTGAAGAGACCCAGTACTTC
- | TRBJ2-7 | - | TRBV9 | CASSLDSYYEQYF | TGTGCCAGCAGCCTAGACAGCTACTACGAGCAGTACTTC
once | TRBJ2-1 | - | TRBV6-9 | CASSYGYNEQFF | TGTGCCAGCAGTTATGGTTACAATGAGCAGTTCTTC
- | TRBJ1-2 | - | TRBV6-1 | CASSENQGHYGYTF | TGTGCCAGCAGTGAAAATCAAGGCCACTATGGCTACACCTTC
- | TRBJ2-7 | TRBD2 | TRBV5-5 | CASSWAGTSGSLNEQYF | TGTGCCAGCAGCTGGGCCGGGACTAGCGGGAGTTTAAACGAGCAGTACTTC
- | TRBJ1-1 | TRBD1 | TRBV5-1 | CASSLGDRNTEAFF | TGCGCCAGCAGCTTGGGGGACAGAAACACTGAAGCTTTCTTT
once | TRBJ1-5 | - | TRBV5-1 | CASSKDSNQPQHF | TGCGCCAGCAGCAAGGACAGCAATCAGCCCCAGCATTTT
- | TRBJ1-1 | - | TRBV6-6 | CASSYSGGNTEAFF | TGTGCCAGCAGTTACTCGGGAGGAAACACTGAAGCTTTCTTT
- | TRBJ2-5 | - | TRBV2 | CASSLESDLMHF | TGTGCCAGCAGCTTAGAGAGCGACCTAATGCACTTC
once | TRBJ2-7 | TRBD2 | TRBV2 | CASHYKPTSGRLKQYF | TGTGCCAGCCACTATAAACCGACTAGCGGGAGGTTAAAGCAGTACTTC
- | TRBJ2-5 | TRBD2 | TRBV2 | CASSEALAGAETQYF | TGTGCCAGCAGTGAAGCTCTAGCGGGAGCAGAGACCCAGTACTTC
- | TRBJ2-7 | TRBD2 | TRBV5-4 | CASSRAGGSRYEQYF | TGTGCCAGCAGCAGGGCGGGAGGCTCTAGGTACGAGCAGTACTTC
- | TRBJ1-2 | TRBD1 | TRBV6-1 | CASSGGRGQDYGYTF | TGTGCCAGCAGCGGGGGTCGGGGACAGGACTATGGCTACACCTTC
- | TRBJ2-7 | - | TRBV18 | CASSPERYEQYF | TGTGCCAGCTCCCCAGAGAGATACGAGCAGTACTTC
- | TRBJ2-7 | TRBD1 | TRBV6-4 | CAGDRRDSPYEQYF | TGTGCCGGGGACCGCCGGGACAGCCCCTACGAGCAGTACTTC
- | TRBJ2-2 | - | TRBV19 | CASSIERQVGELFF | TGTGCCAGTAGTATAGAAAGACAAGTCGGGGAGCTGTTTTTT
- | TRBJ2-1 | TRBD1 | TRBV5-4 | CASSPGTGPYNEQFF | TGTGCCAGCAGCCCGGGGACAGGACCCTACAATGAGCAGTTCTTC
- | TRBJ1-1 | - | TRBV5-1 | CASSLGTEAFF | TGCGCCAGCAGCTTGGGGACAGAAGCTTTCTTT
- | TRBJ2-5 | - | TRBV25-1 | CASTDGSRETQYF | TGTGCCAGCACGGACGGTTCCAGAGAGACCCAGTACTTC
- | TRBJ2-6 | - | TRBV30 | CAWSRWVRAAGANVLTF | TGTGCCTGGAGTCGTTGGGTGCGGGCAGCTGGGGCCAACGTCCTGACTTTC
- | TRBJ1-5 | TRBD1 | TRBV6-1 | CASSEAGGQAMRPQHF | TGTGCCAGCAGTGAAGCAGGGGGACAGGCCATGCGGCCCCAGCATTTT
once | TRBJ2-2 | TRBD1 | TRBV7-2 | CASSSRQGRDTGELFF | TGTGCCAGCAGCTCCCGACAGGGGCGGGACACCGGGGAGCTGTTTTTT
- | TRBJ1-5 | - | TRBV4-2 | CASSLEPGPNQPQHF | TGTGCCAGCAGCTTGGAGCCAGGCCCCAATCAGCCCCAGCATTTT
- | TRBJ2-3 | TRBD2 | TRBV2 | CASSFSGSGGDTQYF | TGTGCCAGCAGTTTTAGCGGGAGTGGTGGAGATACGCAGTATTTT
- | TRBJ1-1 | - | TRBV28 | CASSPEPPRVNTEAFF | TGTGCCAGCAGTCCGGAGCCCCCTCGTGTGAACACTGAAGCTTTCTTT
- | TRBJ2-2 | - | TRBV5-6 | CASSHERPGNTGELFF | TGTGCCAGCAGCCATGAACGTCCAGGGAACACCGGGGAGCTGTTTTTT
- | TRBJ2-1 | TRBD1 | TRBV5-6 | CASSLGTGLRYNEQFF | TGTGCCAGCAGCTTGGGGACAGGGTTGAGGTACAATGAGCAGTTCTTC
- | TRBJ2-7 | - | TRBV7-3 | CASSLSALSSYEQYF | TGTGCCAGCAGCTTATCAGCGTTAAGCTCCTACGAGCAGTACTTC
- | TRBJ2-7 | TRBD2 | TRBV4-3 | CASSQEREGAYEQYF | TGCGCCAGCAGCCAAGAGCGGGAGGGAGCCTACGAGCAGTACTTC
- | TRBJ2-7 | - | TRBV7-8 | CASSRTGTPNYEQYF | TGTGCCAGCAGCCGAACCGGGACACCGAATTACGAGCAGTACTTC
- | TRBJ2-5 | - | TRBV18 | CASSPLGETQYF | TGTGCCAGCTCACCACTGGGAGAGACCCAGTACTTC
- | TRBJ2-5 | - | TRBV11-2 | CASSSGRRQDRGETQYF | TGTGCCAGCAGCTCAGGGCGGAGGCAGGACCGGGGAGAGACCCAGTACTTC
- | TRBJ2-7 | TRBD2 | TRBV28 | CASSSTGTSFSEQYF | TGTGCCAGCAGTTCCACCGGGACTAGTTTTTCCGAGCAGTACTTC
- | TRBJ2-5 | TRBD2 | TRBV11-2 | CASSPGRASGQETQYF | TGTGCCAGCAGCCCGGGGAGGGCTAGCGGGCAAGAGACCCAGTACTTC
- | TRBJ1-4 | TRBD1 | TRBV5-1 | CASSLGQGPTNEKLFF | TGCGCCAGCAGCTTGGGACAGGGCCCAACTAATGAAAAACTGTTTTTT
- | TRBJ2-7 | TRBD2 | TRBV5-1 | CASSSSGSEQYF | TGCGCCAGCAGCTCTAGCGGGAGCGAGCAGTACTTC
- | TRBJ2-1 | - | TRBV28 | CASSLGGNYNEQFF | TGTGCCAGCAGTCTAGGGGGGAATTACAATGAGCAGTTCTTC
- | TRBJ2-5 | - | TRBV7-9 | CASSLAGRAETQYF | TGTGCCAGCAGCTTAGCGGGTAGAGCAGAGACCCAGTACTTC
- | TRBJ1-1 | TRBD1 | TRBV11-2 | CASSLSQGVYTEAFF | TGTGCCAGCAGTTTAAGCCAGGGGGTCTACACTGAAGCTTTCTTT